Listed below are T cell receptor beta chains from one sample, sequenced in a study of T cells after yellow fever vaccination. TCRdb re-analysed the 5' RACE reads in MiXCR, keeping a single row per CDR3 protein. The table records hundreds of thousands of distinct CDR3 sequences, around 3.9% of them present only once. The sample here was PBMCs, taken on the day of the yellow fever booster vaccination. All receptors come from a man aged 18 to 29 who received the YFV17D yellow fever vaccine. CDR3s include the opening cysteine and the closing phenylalanine or tryptophan. A D gene is named only where the DNA matches it firmly. Clone size appears in some rows only: once, few, many, or a class for an expanded clone.

DNA | CDR3 | size | D | J | V
TGTGCCAGCAGCTTACAGCAGGGCGCGGGGGCCAACGTCCTGACTTTC | CASSLQQGAGANVLTF | NA | NA | TRBJ2-6 | TRBV13
TGTGCCAGCAGTTTACTGGGGGGTGGCTACACCTTC | CASSLLGGGYTF | few | NA | TRBJ1-2 | TRBV12-3/TRBV12-4
TGTGCCAGCAGCCAACAGGGGCAAGAGACCCAGTACTTC | CASSQQGQETQYF | many | NA | TRBJ2-5 | TRBV3-1
TGCGCCAGCAGCTTGGCCGCAGGACCGAAGGGTGGCTACACCTTC | CASSLAAGPKGGYTF | NA | NA | TRBJ1-2 | TRBV5-1
TGCAGTGCTAGAGATGACGGTTTGGGACAGGGGCCCCTCTACGAGCAGTACTTC | CSARDDGLGQGPLYEQYF | many | TRBD1 | TRBJ2-7 | TRBV20-1
TGTGCCAGCAGCCCACAAACCGGGACCGGCTATGGCTACACCTTC | CASSPQTGTGYGYTF | few | NA | TRBJ1-2 | TRBV7-8
TGTGCCAGCAGTTTCGCCTGGGGGTCACCCACTGAAGCTTTCTTT | CASSFAWGSPTEAFF | many | NA | TRBJ1-1 | TRBV6-5
TGTGCCAGCAGTTCTCCGTACAATCAGCCCCAGCATTTT | CASSSPYNQPQHF | few | NA | TRBJ1-5 | TRBV2
TGTGCCAGCAGCTCTCCGGGACTCGAGACCCAGTACTTC | CASSSPGLETQYF | many | NA | TRBJ2-5 | TRBV7-2
TGTGCCAGCAGCTGGTTAAAGGGACAGAGAAACACCGGGGAGCTGTTTTTT | CASSWLKGQRNTGELFF | few | TRBD1 | TRBJ2-2 | TRBV7-9
TGTGCCAGTGAGGGGACCGTCGGGGATACGCAGTATTTT | CASEGTVGDTQYF | NA | NA | TRBJ2-3 | TRBV19
TGCAGCGTCTTAATCGGGATCCAGTACAATGAGCAGTTCTTC | CSVLIGIQYNEQFF | many | NA | TRBJ2-1 | TRBV29-1
TGCGCCAGCAGCCAAGAATGGGGACTAGCGCCAGGGGAGACCCAGTACTTC | CASSQEWGLAPGETQYF | NA | TRBD2 | TRBJ2-5 | TRBV4-1
TGTGCCAGCAGCTTGGCCCTAGTTGGAATTTACAATGAGCAGTTCTTC | CASSLALVGIYNEQFF | NA | NA | TRBJ2-1 | TRBV5-4
TGTGCCAGCAGCTTGAAGGACAGGGTCACCAATGAGCAGTTCTTC | CASSLKDRVTNEQFF | many | TRBD1 | TRBJ2-1 | TRBV5-6
TGTGCCAGCAGTTATGGTGAGCAGTTCTTC | CASSYGEQFF | few | NA | TRBJ2-1 | TRBV6-6
TGTGCCAGCAGTTTAGGTCCTCGCCGGTTCTTC | CASSLGPRRFF | few | NA | TRBJ2-1 | TRBV12-3/TRBV12-4
TGTGCCAGCAGTTTTGGAGGGGTTTTCACCGGGGAGCTGTTTTTT | CASSFGGVFTGELFF | NA | NA | TRBJ2-2 | TRBV12-3/TRBV12-4
TGCAGTGCTCGAACTGTTCGCAATGAGCAGTTCTTC | CSARTVRNEQFF | NA | NA | TRBJ2-1 | TRBV20-1
TGTGCCAGCAAAGAGCTAGCGGGCACAGATACGCAGTATTTT | CASKELAGTDTQYF | many | TRBD2 | TRBJ2-3 | TRBV6-1
TGTGCCAGCAGCCGACAGGTTTCCTACAATGAGCAGTTCTTC | CASSRQVSYNEQFF | few | NA | TRBJ2-1 | TRBV7-8
TGTGCCAGCAGCCTCCGACAGGGGATTGTGTCCGGGGAGCTGTTTTTT | CASSLRQGIVSGELFF | few | TRBD1 | TRBJ2-2 | TRBV7-8
TGTGCCAGCAGCTTAGGGGGGGATGAGCAGTTCTTC | CASSLGGDEQFF | many | TRBD2 | TRBJ2-1 | TRBV7-3
TGCGCCAGCAGCTTGAGATGGGGCGGGAATGAGCAGTTCTTC | CASSLRWGGNEQFF | NA | NA | TRBJ2-1 | TRBV5-1
TGCAGTGCTCTGACTAGCGGGGGGGCCTACAATGAGCAGTTCTTC | CSALTSGGAYNEQFF | few | TRBD2 | TRBJ2-1 | TRBV20-1
TGCAGTGCCGGGACAGGGGTGGACGAGCAGTACTTC | CSAGTGVDEQYF | many | TRBD1 | TRBJ2-7 | TRBV20-1
TGTGCCACCGGACGGCCGGGGCTTAGCACAGATACGCAGTATTTT | CATGRPGLSTDTQYF | NA | NA | TRBJ2-3 | TRBV5-4
TGTGCCAGCAGTAGACTAGCGGGGGCAAATGAGCAGTTCTTC | CASSRLAGANEQFF | few | TRBD2 | TRBJ2-1 | TRBV12-3/TRBV12-4
TGTGCCAGTCGCAGGAGGGGGGAAACCTACGAGCAGTACTTC | CASRRRGETYEQYF | NA | NA | TRBJ2-7 | TRBV19
TGTGCCAGCAGTTACACGGCGGGGGGGCAAGATACGCAGTATTTT | CASSYTAGGQDTQYF | few | TRBD2 | TRBJ2-3 | TRBV6-6
TGTGCCAGCAGTGAGTTTCCCTATGGCTACACCTTC | CASSEFPYGYTF | many | NA | TRBJ1-2 | TRBV25-1
TGTGCCAGCAGGCCCCGGGACAGCTATCAGCCCCAGCATTTT | CASRPRDSYQPQHF | few | TRBD1 | TRBJ1-5 | TRBV12-3/TRBV12-4
TGTGCCAGCAGGTTCTTGAATGAAAAACTGTTTTTT | CASRFLNEKLFF | many | NA | TRBJ1-4 | TRBV2
TGTGCCAGTAGTATCGGACAGGGGCTCGACGAGCAGTACTTC | CASSIGQGLDEQYF | many | TRBD1 | TRBJ2-7 | TRBV19
TGCGCCAGCAGCTTGGAGGAGACCCAGTACTTC | CASSLEETQYF | many | NA | TRBJ2-5 | TRBV5-1
TGTGCTAGTGGTTCCCTGTGGGTCGAACGTGAAAAACTGTTTTTT | CASGSLWVEREKLFF | many | NA | TRBJ1-4 | TRBV12-5
TGCGCCAGCAGCCAAGACGGAAGTAATTCACCCCTCCACTTT | CASSQDGSNSPLHF | few | NA | TRBJ1-6 | TRBV4-1
TGCGCCAGCAGCTTGGTTAGTGGGTCGCCCGAAAACATTCAGTACTTC | CASSLVSGSPENIQYF | many | NA | TRBJ2-4 | TRBV5-1
TGCGCCAGCAGCTTGGCCTCCACGGGGGAGGCTTTCTTT | CASSLASTGEAFF | few | NA | TRBJ1-1 | TRBV5-1
TGCAGCGTTGCTCGGGGCGGTTTATCCTCAACTAGCACAGATACGCAGTATTTT | CSVARGGLSSTSTDTQYF | many | NA | TRBJ2-3 | TRBV29-1
TGCGCCAGCAGCTTGGATGGGGGCGGCGGAGGGGCCAACGTCCTGACTTTC | CASSLDGGGGGANVLTF | many | NA | TRBJ2-6 | TRBV5-1